This entry lists 31 T cell receptor beta chains sequenced from one sample in a study of T cell responses to AZD1222 COVID-19 vaccine. Here immunoSEQ multiplex PCR was the method, and the copy in TCRdb shows in-frame clones only, minus some. This table has 240,000 or so clones, more than 80% appearing once. The sequencing here drew on peripheral blood, taken on day 0 of AZD1222 vaccination. The receptor source for this set is an adult in good health.

J is TRBJ1-5 and V is TRBV5-1, with D hard to call. The germline CDR1 and CDR2 sequences are SGHRS and YFSETQ. The length of the CDR3 is 14 residues. V lost 4 bases to trimming and J lost 1 base, with 9 bases between them. The CDR3 coding sequence is TGCGCCAGCAGCCCCACATCCAGCAATCAGCCCCAGCATTTT. This sequence encodes CASSPTSSNQPQHF.

This clone was seen once. The CDR3: CASSGDSYEQYF. The CDR3 bases are TGTGCCAGTAGCGGCGACTCCTACGAGCAGTACTTC. The rearrangement joins TRBV19 to TRBJ2-7; no clear D gene. Trimming removed 6 bases at V and 0 bases at J, with 6 bases between. The CDR3 extends over 12 amino acids. CDR1 LNHDA and CDR2 SQIVND come from the germline V gene (reference sequence).

V and J are TRBV11-2 and TRBJ1-2; D unclear. This CDR3 comprises 13 residues. The germline V and J ends were trimmed by 5 bases and 0 bases, with 7 bases remaining between them. CDR1 is SGHAT, CDR2 FQNNGV, per germline. The CDR3 DNA reads as TGTGCCAGCAGCCCACCTACTAACTATGGCTACACCTTC. Amino acids: CASSPPTNYGYTF.

This CDR3 is CASSERGGSYNEQFF. CDR3 coding DNA: TGTGCCAGCAGCGAAAGAGGTGGCTCCTACAATGAGCAGTTCTTC. The chain combines TRBV7-9 with TRBJ2-1, with unresolved D. The CDR3 extends over 15 amino acids. Per germline, CDR1 SEHNR and CDR2 FQNEAQ (reference sequence). Trimming stripped 5 bases from V and 0 bases from J, with 11 bases between. Combining the CDR3 with reference TRBV7-9 and TRBJ2-1 gives the whole variable domain DTGVSQNPRHKITKRGQNVTFRCDPISEHNRLYWYRQTLGQGPEFLTYFQNEAQLEKSRLLSDRFSAERPKGSFSTLEIQRTEQGDSAMYLCASSERGGSYNEQFFGPGTRLTVL.

This chain connects TRBV10-3 to TRBJ2-2; D is possibly TRBD2 (6 bases). Germline V CDR1 and CDR2: ENHRY, SYGVKD. There are 14 residues in the CDR3. The ends were cut back, 6 bases at V and 1 base at J, with 9 bases in the middle. Written as DNA, the CDR3 is TGTGCCATCAGGGCGGGGATGAACACCGGGGAGCTGTTTTTT. Protein sequence: CAIRAGMNTGELFF.

In regard to this clone: One end of the junction does not line up with germline, which may come from a read error. The rearrangement links TRBV2 to TRBJ1-1; possibly TRBD1 for D (6 bases). CDR1 and CDR2 from the germline V gene are SNHLY and FYNNEI. The CDR3 is 12 amino acids. This chain's CDR3 is CASSVILGTLAF. CDR3 DNA sequence: TGTGCCAGCAGCGTCATATTGGGGACACTCGCCTTT.

The V gene is TRBV13, the J gene TRBJ1-6; D might be TRBD1 (5 bases). The CDR3 loop spans 14 amino acids. Germline loops: CDR1 PRHDT, CDR2 FYEKMQ (reference sequence). V lost 1 base and J 7 bases, leaving 8 bases between the germline ends. The chain's CDR3 is CASSLEGKNSPLHF. The DNA for the CDR3 is TGTGCCAGCAGCTTAGAGGGGAAAAATTCACCCCTCCACTTT. Combining the CDR3 with reference TRBV13 and TRBJ1-6 gives the whole variable domain AAGVIQSPRHLIKEKRETATLKCYPIPRHDTVYWYQQGPGQDPQFLISFYEKMQSDKGSIPDRFSAQQFSDYHSELNMSSLELGDSALYFCASSLEGKNSPLHFGNGTRLTVT.

The genes are TRBV2 and TRBJ2-1; D may be TRBD1 or TRBD2 (6 bases each). This CDR3 region has 15 residues. Per the germline V gene, CDR1 is SNHLY and CDR2 is FYNNEI. Trimming removed 6 bases at V and 4 bases at J, with 16 bases between. The CDR3 spells CASSEWGAEYNEQFF. The CDR3 coding sequence is TGTGCCAGCAGCGAATGGGGGGCGGAATACAATGAGCAGTTCTTC. The entire variable domain, with the rest obtained from reference TRBV2 and TRBJ2-1, is as follows: EPEVTQTPSHQVTQMGQEVILRCVPISNHLYFYWYRQILGQKVEFLVSFYNNEISEKSEIFDDQFSVERPDGSNFTLKIRSTKLEDSAMYFCASSEWGAEYNEQFFGPGTRLTVL.

This clone was seen a handful of times. The genes are TRBV3-1 (or the pseudogene TRBV3-2) and TRBJ2-7, with no clear D. Trimming pared 4 bases from V and 6 bases from J, leaving 10 bases between. Germline CDR1 is LGHDT and CDR2 is YNNKEL (reference sequence). This CDR3 spans 12 amino acids. CDR3 coding DNA: TGTGCCAGCAGCCTTCCCCCGGGCGAGCAGTACTTC. Its translation: CASSLPPGEQYF.

The rearrangement uses TRBV6-5 and TRBJ2-3; 11 positions match TRBD1. With V trimmed by 6 bases and J by 9 bases, 2 bases remained unmatched. The CDR3 loop spans 12 amino acids. From germline, CDR1 is MNHEY and CDR2 SVGAGI. Written as DNA, the CDR3 is TGTGCCAGCAGAGGACAGGGGGCGACGCAGTATTTT. Its protein product is CASRGQGATQYF.

The V and J genes are TRBV4-1 and TRBJ2-1, with D possibly TRBD2 on 7 matching bases. The germline gives CDR1 MGHRA, CDR2 YSYEKL. V lost 1 base and J lost 4, with 17 bases in between. The CDR3 totals 17 residues. The CDR3, as DNA: TGCGCCAGCAGCCAAGGGAGGGGGGGCTCCAGGTACAATGAGCAGTTCTTC. Translated: CASSQGRGGSRYNEQFF.

The V call is TRBV5-4, the J call TRBJ1-5; possibly TRBD1 for D (5 bases). CDR3 size: 12 residues. The V end was cut by 7 bases, the J end by 3 bases, with 8 bases between. Germline CDR1 is SGHNT and CDR2 is YYREEE (reference sequence). This CDR3 reads CASGRDNQPQHF. The CDR3 region has the DNA TGTGCCAGCGGCAGGGACAATCAGCCCCAGCATTTT.

Only one count was recorded for this clone. The rearrangement joins TRBV12-1 to TRBJ2-1; the table's TRBD1 call for D was not verified on the DNA. TRBV12-1 is described as a pseudogene. The CDR3 extends over 14 amino acids. The CDR3 nucleotides read TGTGCCAGCACGGAACCGGACAGTCCCAATGAGCAGTTCTTC. Translated: CASTEPDSPNEQFF.

The chain uses TRBV23-1 and TRBJ1-2; TRBD1 is a possible D gene (5 bases). Being an ORF, TRBV23-1 has a function that is uncertain. V gave up 6 bases and J gave up 2 bases, with 13 bases separating them. This CDR3 is 14 amino acids long. The DNA of the CDR3 is TGCGCCAGCAGGGGCAGGGAAGACAACTATGGCTACACCTTC. Translated: CASRGREDNYGYTF.

The V and J genes are TRBV5-6 and TRBJ2-7; D is possibly TRBD2 (5 bases). The V end lost 2 bases, the J end lost 7 bases, and 10 bases lay between the germline ends. This CDR3 comprises 12 residues. Germline V gene sequence: CDR1 SGHDT, CDR2 YYEEEE. CDR3 protein: CASSFGPGEQYF. In DNA form, the CDR3 reads TGTGCCAGCAGCTTCGGCCCGGGGGAGCAGTACTTC.

As regards this clone: Other nucleotide sequences from this sample produce the same CDR3. The chain recombines TRBV27 with TRBJ1-5; D unresolved. V lost 4 bases and J 2 bases, leaving 3 bases between the germline ends. Germline V gene lookup returns CDR1 MNHEY and CDR2 SMNVEV (reference sequence). The CDR3 consists of 12 residues. The CDR3 reads CASSSGNQPQHF. CDR3 coding DNA: TGTGCCAGCAGTTCCGGCAATCAGCCCCAGCATTTT.

The CDR3 DNA is TGTGCCAGCAGACCCGGGACAAGGCAATCGGGCTACACCTTC. This sequence encodes CASRPGTRQSGYTF. V usage is TRBV5-6 and J usage is TRBJ1-2; the D gene is possibly TRBD1 (6 bases). Trimming cost V 5 bases and J 8 bases, with 19 bases left between them. The CDR3 contains 14 residues. Germline CDR1 reads SGHDT; CDR2 reads YYEEEE.

This chain joins TRBV28 and TRBJ1-5; 11 nucleotides agree with TRBD1. CDR1 MDHEN and CDR2 SYDVKM come from the germline V gene. Trimming cost V 6 bases and J 2 bases; bases outside gene matches: 9. CDR3 length equals 17 residues. In DNA, the CDR3 is TGTGCCAGCAGAGCAGCCGGGACAGGGGGTGGCAATCAGCCCCAGCATTTT. Encoded protein: CASRAAGTGGGNQPQHF.

The rearrangement uses TRBV7-8 and TRBJ1-1; D gene ambiguous. Trimming left V 4 bases short and J 11 bases short, with 14 bases between. Looked up from germline, CDR1 is SGHVS and CDR2 is FQNEAQ. This CDR3 spans 12 amino acids. In DNA, the CDR3 is TGTGCCAGCAGCTCTCCCTTCACCGAGGCTTTCTTT. Its protein is CASSSPFTEAFF.

The chain couples TRBV28 to TRBJ2-7; 7 positions agree with TRBD2. The CDR3 runs 14 residues. The V segment lost 6 bases and the J segment 3 bases; nucleotides outside the gene matches: 8. Germline CDR1 reads MDHEN; CDR2 reads SYDVKM. CDR3 residues: CASRPQGLHYEQYF. CDR3 nucleotide sequence: TGTGCCAGCAGGCCTCAGGGACTACACTACGAGCAGTACTTC.

The chain uses TRBV5-1 and TRBJ2-5, with D unclear. The CDR3 has 11 residues. The V and J ends lost 4 bases and 1 base respectively, with 2 bases between them. Germline V CDR1 and CDR2: SGHRS, YFSETQ. Written as DNA, the CDR3 is TGCGCCAGCAGCATCCAAGAGACCCAGTACTTC. This codes for CASSIQETQYF.

About this clone: Other DNA sequences in the same sample also yield this CDR3. This rearrangement joins TRBV7-2 to TRBJ2-7; 9 nucleotides align to TRBD1. J lost 2 bases, V lost 5 bases, and 4 bases had no gene match. The CDR3 runs to 14 residues. From germline, CDR1 is SGHTA and CDR2 FQGNSA. CDR3 sequence: CASSPRTGAYEQYF. CDR3 bases: TGTGCCAGCAGCCCACGGACAGGGGCCTACGAGCAGTACTTC.

The chain recombines TRBV6-2 or TRBV6-3 with TRBJ1-1; D is possibly TRBD1 (5 bases). From germline, CDR1 is MNHEY and CDR2 SVGEGT. The V and J ends lost 6 bases and 5 bases respectively, with 16 bases between them. This CDR3 has 14 amino acids. The CDR3 DNA sequence: TGTGCCAGCAGCCGGCCCGGGGGGTTGACTGAAGCTTTCTTT. As protein: CASSRPGGLTEAFF.

The chain carries TRBV11-2 and TRBJ1-2; maybe TRBD1 (5 bases). CDR1 and CDR2 (germline): SGHAT, FQNNGV. V was clipped by 1 base and J by 4 bases, with 7 bases between them. CDR3 size: 13 residues. The CDR3 sequence is CASSLGGGYGYTF. The CDR3 DNA sequence: TGTGCCAGCAGCTTAGGGGGGGGCTATGGCTACACCTTC. Full variable domain (outside the CDR3, taken from reference TRBV11-2 and TRBJ1-2): EAGVAQSPRYKIIEKRQSVAFWCNPISGHATLYWYQQILGQGPKLLIQFQNNGVVDDSQLPKDRFSAERLKGVDSTLKIQPAKLEDSAVYLCASSLGGGYGYTFGSGTRLTVV.

The J gene is TRBJ2-2, the V gene TRBV5-1; D is perhaps TRBD1 or TRBD2 (5 bases each). Trimming left V 4 bases short and J 0 bases short, with 10 bases between. The CDR3 length is 15 residues. CDR1 is SGHRS, CDR2 YFSETQ, per germline. The CDR3, as DNA: TGCGCCAGCAGCCGGGAACAGGCGAACACCGGGGAGCTGTTTTTT. Protein product: CASSREQANTGELFF. Full variable domain (outside the CDR3, taken from reference TRBV5-1 and TRBJ2-2): KAGVTQTPRYLIKTRGQQVTLSCSPISGHRSVSWYQQTPGQGLQFLFEYFSETQRNKGNFPGRFSGRQFSNSRSEMNVSTLELGDSALYLCASSREQANTGELFFGEGSRLTVL.

V and J are TRBV9 and TRBJ2-1; D is undetermined. CDR1 and CDR2 (germline): SGDLS, YYNGEE. Deletions cut 4 bases from V and 2 bases from J, with 4 bases between. The CDR3 contains 12 residues. CDR3 amino acids: CASSSTYNEQFF. The CDR3 DNA sequence: TGTGCCAGCAGCTCTACCTACAATGAGCAGTTCTTC.

V gene TRBV5-1 combines with J gene TRBJ2-3, with D unresolved. Germline V gives CDR1 SGHRS, CDR2 YFSETQ. The length of the CDR3 is 15 residues. V was pared by 3 bases and J by 0 bases, with 11 bases between. The CDR3 nucleotides are TGCGCCAGCAGCTCCAGGATCCCTAGCACAGATACGCAGTATTTT. Its protein product is CASSSRIPSTDTQYF.

V usage is TRBV4-3 and J usage is TRBJ2-7, with 14 positions matching TRBD2. The CDR3 covers 18 residues. The junction had 7 bases not matched to a gene; V was cut back by 3 bases and J by 0 bases. Germline lookup yields CDR1 LGHNA and CDR2 YSLEER. In DNA form, the CDR3 reads TGCGCCAGCAGCCACTATGGGACTAGCGGGGGAAGCTCCTACGAGCAGTACTTC. It encodes CASSHYGTSGGSSYEQYF.

This chain links TRBV19 with TRBJ1-1; D is ambiguous. There are 15 residues in the CDR3. Germline loops: CDR1 LNHDA, CDR2 SQIVND (reference sequence). The ends were cut back, 3 bases at V and 2 bases at J, with 13 bases in the middle. CDR3 nucleotides: TGTGCCAGTAGTATTACGGGGTCAGCCAACACTGAAGCTTTCTTT. This codes for CASSITGSANTEAFF. Full variable domain (missing parts from reference TRBV19 and TRBJ1-1): DGGITQSPKYLFRKEGQNVTLSCEQNLNHDAMYWYRQDPGQGLRLIYYSQIVNDFQKGDIAEGYSVSREKKESFPLTVTSAQKNPTAFYLCASSITGSANTEAFFGQGTRLTVV.

The chain recombines TRBV20-1 with TRBJ2-2, with D possibly TRBD2 on 6 matching bases. Germline CDR1 DFQATT, CDR2 SNEGSKA (reference sequence). The CDR3 is 15 residues long. Deletions cut 3 bases from V and 6 bases from J, with 17 bases between. The CDR3 bases are TGCAGTGCTAGTCGGGACTCGGTTTCCGCCGGGGAGCTGTTTTTT. This sequence encodes CSASRDSVSAGELFF.

The CDR3 spells CASSYGGASYNEQFF. The DNA of the CDR3 is TGTGCCAGCAGTTACGGCGGAGCCTCCTACAATGAGCAGTTCTTC. The chain joins TRBV6-2 or TRBV6-3 to TRBJ2-1; unclear D gene. Trimming removed 2 bases from V and 0 bases from J, with 8 bases in between. Germline assignment: CDR1 MNHEY and CDR2 SVGEGT. The CDR3 is 15 residues long.